This T cell receptor (beta chain) was recorded in a study of blood T cell repertoires in COVID-19. Study as a whole: Whether acute or convalescent, the COVID-19 samples came from the United States, Italy and Spain. T cells, B-cell-depleted T cells, or PBMCs supplied cDNA or gDNA.

Germline CDR1 MDHEN, CDR2 SYDVKM. The CDR3 spans 16 residues. V was pared by 5 bases and J by 4 bases, with 20 bases between. Per the authors' pipeline: Amplified reference gene primers provided the basis for estimating nucleated cell counts. Sequencing used immunoSEQ multiplex PCR; TCRdb keeps in-frame clones, though not all of them. The DNA gave D and trimming, while V, J and clone size come from that table. The sample comprises roughly 200,000 clones, about 80% of which are singletons, and 1.5% rests with the top ten. The chain couples TRBV28 to TRBJ1-2; D might be TRBD1 (6 bases). The sequence derives from a human donor in a cohort sampled during active COVID-19. Specimen: peripheral blood. Here the CDR3 reads CASSPTGGAPGYGYTF. In DNA form, the CDR3 reads TGTGCCAGCAGTCCAACGGGGGGGGCGCCTGGCTATGGCTACACCTTC.